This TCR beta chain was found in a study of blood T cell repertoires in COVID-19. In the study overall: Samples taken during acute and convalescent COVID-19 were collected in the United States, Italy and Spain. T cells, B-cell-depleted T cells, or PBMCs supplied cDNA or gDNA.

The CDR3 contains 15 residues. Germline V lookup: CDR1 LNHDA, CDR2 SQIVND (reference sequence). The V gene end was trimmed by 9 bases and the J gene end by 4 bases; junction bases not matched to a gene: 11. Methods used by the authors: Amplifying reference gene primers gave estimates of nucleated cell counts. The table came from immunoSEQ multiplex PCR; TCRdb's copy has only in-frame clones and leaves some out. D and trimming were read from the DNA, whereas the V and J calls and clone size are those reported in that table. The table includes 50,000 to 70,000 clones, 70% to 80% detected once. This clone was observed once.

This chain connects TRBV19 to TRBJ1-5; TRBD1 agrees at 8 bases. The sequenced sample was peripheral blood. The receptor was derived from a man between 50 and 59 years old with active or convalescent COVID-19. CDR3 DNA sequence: TGTGCCAGCCACGACAGGGGAAGGGGTAATCAGCCCCAGCATTTT. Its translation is CASHDRGRGNQPQHF.